Below, 28 T cell receptor beta chains from the same sample are listed, as sequenced in a study of T cell responses to AZD1222 COVID-19 vaccine (dated by TCRdb to the early 2020s). The time point label on this specimen signifies: baseline before first vaccination. The protocol used for the library was the immunoSEQ multiplex PCR assay. TCRdb's version of the immuneACCESS table is confined to in-frame rearrangements and falls short of the full clone set. An unresolved V gene accounts for under half of the shortfall where checked; the remainder is of unknown origin. The sample records some 150,000 clones, roughly 90% of which are singletons. The leading ten clones occupy 2.5% to 3% of the sample. Sequenced here: peripheral blood, sampled on day 0 of AZD1222 vaccination. All receptors derive from an adult in good health.

This chain links TRBV10-3 with TRBJ1-6; 7 bases fit TRBD1. J gave up 10 bases and V 6 bases, and 6 bases lay outside the gene matches. Looked up from germline, CDR1 is ENHRY and CDR2 is SYGVKD. The CDR3 has 13 residues. CDR3 in amino acids: CAIRPTGQSPLHF. The CDR3 DNA reads as TGTGCCATCAGACCGACAGGGCAATCACCCCTCCACTTT.

The table lists this clone with a few counts. The chain joins TRBV5-6 to TRBJ1-1, with 9 bases that match TRBD1. This CDR3 contains 15 residues. The junction had 8 bases not matched to a gene; V was cut back by 2 bases and J by 6 bases. Germline-derived CDR1 and CDR2 are SGHDT and YYEEEE. The CDR3 loop reads CASSFRDRVNSEAFF. Here the CDR3 DNA reads TGTGCCAGCAGCTTCCGGGACAGGGTGAATTCTGAAGCTTTCTTT.

The chain joins TRBV5-6 to TRBJ1-2, with a weak D call TRBD1 (5 bases). Germline V gene data show CDR1 as SGHDT and CDR2 as YYEEEE. Trimming removed 1 base at V and 6 bases at J, with 10 bases between. This CDR3 is built from 13 residues. The CDR3 spells CASSLKGRDGYTF. CDR3 bases: TGTGCCAGCAGCTTGAAGGGGCGCGATGGCTACACCTTC.

The rearrangement joins TRBV7-6 to TRBJ2-3; possibly TRBD1 or TRBD2 for D (5 bases each). This CDR3 contains 17 residues. The germline gives CDR1 SGHVS, CDR2 FNYEAQ. Trimming removed 5 bases from V and 4 bases from J, with 22 bases in between. The CDR3 here is CASSPQSGTINSDTQYF. The DNA of the CDR3 is TGTGCCAGCAGCCCTCAGTCGGGGACCATAAATTCAGATACGCAGTATTTT.

This sequence joins TRBV30 and TRBJ1-6, with TRBD1 matching 9 bases. V shed 4 bases, J shed 9 bases, and the junction held 13 bases outside the gene matches. Germline-derived CDR1 and CDR2 are GTSNPN and SVGIG (reference sequence). This CDR3 is built from 16 residues. The CDR3 region is CAWNRDRATGGSPLHF. Here the CDR3 DNA reads TGTGCCTGGAATCGGGACAGGGCAACCGGCGGTTCACCCCTCCACTTT.

This clone has only a few counts. This rearrangement joins TRBV6-4 to TRBJ2-1; 11 nucleotides align to TRBD1. J lost 10 bases, V lost 4 bases, and 3 bases had no gene match. The CDR3 is made up of 13 amino acids. Germline V gene sequence: CDR1 MRHNA, CDR2 SNTAGT. DNA for the CDR3: TGTGCCAGCAGTGTGGGACAGGGGGGCGAGCAGTTCTTC. It is translated as CASSVGQGGEQFF.

The chain's CDR3 is CASSYSRGGKQETQYF. The CDR3 DNA reads TGTGCCAGCAGTTACTCGCGGGGGGGTAAACAAGAGACCCAGTACTTC. This chain links TRBV6-5 with TRBJ2-5, with 9 bases identical to TRBD2. CDR1 and CDR2 (germline): MNHEY, SVGAGI. The CDR3 sequence is 16 residues long. The junction had 4 bases not matched to a gene; V was cut back by 0 bases and J by 2 bases.

The rearrangement uses TRBV4-1 and TRBJ2-7, with D possibly TRBD2 on 5 matching bases. V was trimmed by 0 bases and J by 7 bases, leaving 22 bases between them. The CDR3 length is 17 residues. The germline V gene has CDR1 MGHRA and CDR2 YSYEKL. CDR3 nucleotide sequence: TGCGCCAGCAGCCAAGAGGCGGGCTTCAGGCTGCGCCGGGAGCAGTACTTC. Its protein product is CASSQEAGFRLRREQYF.

The rearrangement links TRBV5-1 to TRBJ2-1; 8 bases are a match to TRBD2. Germline values: CDR1 SGHRS, CDR2 YFSETQ. After removal of 5 bases from V and 6 bases from J, the junction contained 7 bases not matched to a gene. This CDR3 region has 14 residues. CDR3 DNA sequence: TGCGCCAGCAGATATAGCGGGAATACCAATGAGCAGTTCTTC. This sequence encodes CASRYSGNTNEQFF.

This clone was picked up one time. The V call is TRBV4-1, the J call TRBJ2-3; 10 nucleotides agree with TRBD2. CDR1 is MGHRA and CDR2 is YSYEKL in the germline V gene. The CDR3 covers 19 residues. The V and J ends lost 2 bases and 5 bases, in that order; junction bases with no gene match: 16. For the CDR3, the DNA is TGCGCCAGCAGCCAATCTATAGGGGCTAGCGGGAGAACTTTAGATACGCAGTATTTT. Its translation is CASSQSIGASGRTLDTQYF.

The gene calls are TRBV15 and TRBJ1-2, with D perhaps TRBD1 (5 bases). From germline, CDR1 is LNHNV and CDR2 YYDKDF (reference sequence). V lost 1 base, J lost 7 bases, and 16 bases lay in between. CDR3 size: 15 residues. CDR3 coding DNA: TGTGCCACCAGCAGAGGCGGGCAGGGAGGATCTGGCTACACCTTC. Amino acid sequence: CATSRGGQGGSGYTF. The entire variable domain, with the rest obtained from reference TRBV15 and TRBJ1-2, is as follows: DAMVIQNPRYQVTQFGKPVTLSCSQTLNHNVMYWYQQKSSQAPKLLFHYYDKDFNNEADTPDNFQSRRPNTSFCFLDIRSPGLGDTAMYLCATSRGGQGGSGYTFGSGTRLTVV.

The J gene is TRBJ1-4, the V gene TRBV7-9; D may be TRBD1 (6 bases). Looked up from germline, CDR1 is SEHNR and CDR2 is FQNEAQ (reference sequence). V lost 4 bases, J lost 0 bases, and 12 bases lay in between. The CDR3 is 16 residues long. The chain's CDR3 is CASSSLDRTTNEKLFF. The CDR3, as DNA: TGTGCCAGCAGCTCCTTGGACAGAACAACTAATGAAAAACTGTTTTTT.

The chain links TRBV5-3 to TRBJ2-4, with 8 bases lining up with TRBD2. TRBV5-3 is marked as an open reading frame, function uncertain. The V gene end was trimmed by 4 bases and the J gene end by 0 bases; junction bases not matched to a gene: 15. The CDR3 consists of 19 residues. CDR3 nucleotide sequence: TGTGCCAGAAGCACGTGCGGGGGGCGCTACCTACTAGCCAAAAACATTCAGTACTTC. Translation: CARSTCGGRYLLAKNIQYF.

The V and J genes are TRBV10-2 and TRBJ1-1; D remains ambiguous. Germline lookup yields CDR1 WSHSY and CDR2 SAAADI. V shed 8 bases and J shed 7 bases, with 5 bases lying between them. CDR3 length: 9 amino acids. In DNA form, the CDR3 reads TGCGCCAGCCTTAATGAAGCTTTCTTT. This gives the protein CASLNEAFF.

The CDR3: CASSLTGPAEQFF. CDR3 in DNA: TGTGCCAGCAGCCTTACAGGTCCCGCTGAGCAGTTCTTC. The rearrangement uses TRBV6-2 or TRBV6-3 and TRBJ2-1; maybe TRBD1 (5 bases). The germline V and J ends were trimmed by 6 bases and 9 bases, with 15 bases remaining between them. Per the germline V gene, CDR1 is MNHEY and CDR2 is SVGEGT. CDR3 length equals 13 residues.

The chain uses TRBV4-2 and TRBJ1-2; no firm D call. The CDR3 has 15 amino acids. Trimming took 0 bases from V and 6 from J, leaving 14 bases between them. The germline V gene has CDR1 LGHNA and CDR2 YNFKEQ. The CDR3, as DNA: TGTGCCAGCAGCCAAGATCTAGTGGGGAAGGATGGCTACACCTTC. Amino acid sequence: CASSQDLVGKDGYTF.

The gene calls are TRBV5-8 and TRBJ1-5; D is unresolved. Germline V lookup: CDR1 SGHTS, CDR2 YDEGEE. Trimming cost V 0 bases and J 3 bases, with 7 bases left between them. The length of the CDR3 is 14 residues. CDR3 in DNA: TGTGCCAGCAGCTTGGGACAAGCCAATCAGCCCCAGCATTTT. Translation gives CASSLGQANQPQHF.

This chain connects TRBV9 to TRBJ2-1, with D perhaps matching TRBD1 (6 bases). The CDR3 is 15 amino acids. V was shortened by 4 bases and J by 2 bases, with 13 bases between the two germline ends. The germline V gene encodes CDR1 SGDLS and CDR2 YYNGEE. The CDR3 loop is CASSPPQGTYNEQFF. As DNA, the CDR3 is TGTGCCAGCAGCCCCCCACAGGGAACCTACAATGAGCAGTTCTTC.

V usage is TRBV7-2 and J usage is TRBJ2-2; D ambiguous. With 4 bases removed from V and 3 bases from J, the gap between germline ends came to 3 bases. Germline V gives CDR1 SGHTA, CDR2 FQGNSA. This CDR3 region has 12 residues. The CDR3 loop is CASSSYTGELFF. The CDR3 bases are TGTGCCAGCAGCTCTTACACCGGGGAGCTGTTTTTT.

The V and J genes are TRBV7-9 and TRBJ1-1; 9 positions match TRBD1. J was trimmed by 5 bases and V by 1 base; bases with no gene match: 8. CDR3 length equals 16 residues. CDR1 and CDR2 (germline): SEHNR, FQNEAQ (reference sequence). The CDR3 loop reads CASSLGGTGRRTEAFF. The CDR3 nucleotides read TGTGCCAGCAGCTTAGGGGGGACAGGGCGGAGGACTGAAGCTTTCTTT.

This clone came up many times. The V call is TRBV7-2, the J call TRBJ1-5; D is perhaps TRBD1 (5 bases). CDR1 is SGHTA and CDR2 is FQGNSA in the germline V gene. V gave up 5 bases and J gave up 2 bases, with 22 bases separating them. The CDR3 sequence is 18 residues long. The CDR3 coding sequence is TGTGCCAGCAGCCCAGGGCGGGGTAAGGTGTTTGGCAATCAGCCCCAGCATTTT. This codes for CASSPGRGKVFGNQPQHF.

This clone was seen once. The chain employs TRBV6-5 and TRBJ1-2; D is ambiguous. Germline values: CDR1 MNHEY, CDR2 SVGAGI. This CDR3 has 14 residues. The ends were cut back, 4 bases at V and 0 bases at J, with 9 bases in the middle. For the CDR3, the DNA is TGTGCCAGCAGTTCTGCCGGGACTAACTATGGCTACACCTTC. Translated, it gives CASSSAGTNYGYTF.

The CDR3 spells CASSARATNEKLFF. The CDR3 region has the DNA TGTGCCAGCAGCGCCAGGGCTACTAATGAAAAACTGTTTTTT. The chain employs TRBV5-4 and TRBJ1-4; D perhaps matches TRBD1 (5 bases). The V gene lost 4 bases and the J gene lost 2 bases, with 9 bases spanning the gap. Germline V gene lookup returns CDR1 SGHNT and CDR2 YYREEE (reference sequence). There are 14 residues in the CDR3.

This sequence joins TRBV18 and TRBJ2-1, with D perhaps TRBD1 (6 bases). CDR1 is KGHSH and CDR2 is LQKENI in the germline V gene. Trimming left V 0 bases short and J 2 bases short, with 8 bases between. The CDR3 covers 15 residues. The CDR3, as DNA: TGTGCCAGCTCACCACCGAGGACAGCCTACAATGAGCAGTTCTTC. Protein sequence: CASSPPRTAYNEQFF. Based on the CDR3 plus reference TRBV18 and TRBJ2-1, the full variable domain is NAGVMQNPRHLVRRRGQEARLRCSPMKGHSHVYWYRQLPEEGLKFMVYLQKENIIDESGMPKERFSAEFPKEGPSILRIQQVVRGDSAAYFCASSPPRTAYNEQFFGPGTRLTVL.

The J gene is TRBJ2-1, the V gene TRBV29-1; D unresolved. V dropped 5 bases and J dropped 6 bases, with 23 bases sitting between them. CDR3 length: 16 residues. The germline CDR1 and CDR2 sequences are SQVTM and ANQGSEA. CDR3 coding DNA: TGCAGCGTTCATCCACTTCTACCGGTCACCACCAATGAGCAGTTCTTC. The encoded protein is CSVHPLLPVTTNEQFF.

V gene TRBV28 combines with J gene TRBJ1-5, with D tentatively TRBD1 (5 bases). The CDR3 consists of 16 residues. The ends were cut back, 3 bases at V and 1 base at J, with 13 bases in the middle. Looked up from germline, CDR1 is MDHEN and CDR2 is SYDVKM. CDR3 loop: CASSLPAGRSNQPQHF. In DNA form, the CDR3 reads TGTGCCAGCAGTTTGCCCGCAGGGAGGAGCAATCAGCCCCAGCATTTT.

The chain combines TRBV7-2 with TRBJ2-1; TRBD1 matches 7 bases. The CDR3 is made up of 16 amino acids. The trim removed 2 bases at V and 5 bases at J, leaving 9 bases unmatched. CDR1 and CDR2 from the germline V gene are SGHTA and FQGNSA. The DNA of the CDR3 is TGTGCCAGCAGCTTACGAGTGGGACAGCGACACAATGAGCAGTTCTTC. Its protein is CASSLRVGQRHNEQFF.

The chain employs TRBV4-1 and TRBJ2-1; 9 bases are a match to TRBD2. The germline V gene has CDR1 MGHRA and CDR2 YSYEKL. V gave up 4 bases and J gave up 9 bases; unmatched junction bases: 7. The CDR3 runs to 14 residues. The chain's CDR3 is CASSRVAGVPEQFF. The DNA for the CDR3 is TGCGCCAGCAGCCGGGTAGCGGGAGTACCTGAGCAGTTCTTC.